The 15 T cell receptor beta chains below were found in one sample sequenced in a study of blood T cell repertoires in COVID-19. The assay was immunoSEQ multiplex PCR, and TCRdb's table has in-frame clones only and misses some. The sample includes around 170,000 clones, 74% of them seen just once. The sequenced sample was peripheral blood. The receptors were gathered from an elderly woman with acute or convalescent COVID-19.

The CDR3 protein is CAWSHPGQGATNEKLFF. The CDR3 region has the DNA TGTGCCTGGAGTCACCCGGGACAGGGGGCAACTAATGAAAAACTGTTTTTT. This chain links TRBV30 with TRBJ1-4; 11 nucleotides agree with TRBD1. CDR3 length: 17 residues. Germline CDR1 and CDR2: GTSNPN and SVGIG (reference sequence). Trimming at V came to 2 bases and at J to 0 bases, leaving 5 bases not matched to a gene.

This clone was seen only once. This chain uses TRBV6-5 with TRBJ1-5, with D tentatively TRBD1 (5 bases). Trimming shortened V by 6 bases and J by 2 bases, and 11 bases separated the two germline ends. The CDR3 loop spans 14 amino acids. Germline lookup yields CDR1 MNHEY and CDR2 SVGAGI. CDR3 nucleotide sequence: TGTGCCAGCAGGGAGGGGTTTGGCAATCAGCCCCAGCATTTT. Its translation: CASREGFGNQPQHF.

The chain recombines TRBV28 with TRBJ2-7; 8 nucleotides line up with TRBD2. The junction had 4 bases not matched to a gene; V was cut back by 6 bases and J by 0 bases. This CDR3 is built from 14 residues. Germline V CDR1 and CDR2: MDHEN, SYDVKM. CDR3 protein: CASRSSGFSYEQYF. The CDR3 DNA reads TGTGCCAGCAGATCTAGCGGGTTCTCCTACGAGCAGTACTTC.

This clone was recorded only once. The V call is TRBV10-2, the J call TRBJ1-1; D is possibly TRBD1 (5 bases). The CDR3 runs to 15 residues. V shed 7 bases and J shed 5 bases, with 20 bases lying between them. Germline CDR1 WSHSY, CDR2 SAAADI. CDR3: CASNGGDAITTEAFF. As DNA, the CDR3 is TGCGCCAGCAACGGCGGGGACGCCATCACAACTGAAGCTTTCTTT.

The chain is built from TRBV4-3 and TRBJ2-7, with 7 bases that match TRBD2. Germline loops: CDR1 LGHNA, CDR2 YSLEER. Trimming cost V 1 base and J 6 bases; bases outside gene matches: 3. The CDR3 consists of 13 residues. CDR3 amino acids: CASSQGPGGEQYF. Written as DNA, the CDR3 is TGCGCCAGCAGCCAAGGTCCGGGAGGCGAGCAGTACTTC.

CDR3 protein: CASSRPGLASDEQYF. In DNA form, the CDR3 reads TGTGCCAGCAGTCGACCGGGACTAGCATCGGACGAGCAGTACTTC. The chain uses TRBV6-2 or TRBV6-3 and TRBJ2-7; 9 bases map to TRBD2. Germline trimming cut 5 bases from V and 5 bases from J; bases unmatched to any gene: 10. The CDR3 totals 15 residues. Germline V gene sequence: CDR1 MNHEY, CDR2 SVGEGT.

This clone was recorded many times. This chain links TRBV6-5 with TRBJ2-1, with D possibly TRBD1 on 5 matching bases. Germline V gene lookup returns CDR1 MNHEY and CDR2 SVGAGI. V shed 2 bases and J shed 6 bases, with 8 bases lying between them. CDR3 length: 13 amino acids. In nucleotides, the CDR3 is TGTGCCAGCAGTTACCGTCAGGGCAATGAGCAGTTCTTC. It yields the protein CASSYRQGNEQFF.

The chain's CDR3 is CASSLGQAGRFLTEAFF. CDR3 coding DNA: TGTGCCAGCAGCTTGGGACAGGCCGGGAGGTTTTTGACTGAAGCTTTCTTT. The chain links TRBV5-4 to TRBJ1-1; D may be TRBD1 (6 bases). CDR3 length equals 17 residues. Germline values: CDR1 SGHNT, CDR2 YYREEE (reference sequence). V lost 0 bases and J 5 bases, leaving 20 bases between the germline ends.

The chain links TRBV19 to TRBJ1-1, with 7 bases lining up with TRBD1. V gave up 5 bases and J gave up 0 bases; unmatched junction bases: 6. Germline loops: CDR1 LNHDA, CDR2 SQIVND (reference sequence). This CDR3 spans 15 amino acids. CDR3 loop: CASSSMGQLNTEAFF. The CDR3 nucleotides read TGTGCCAGTAGTTCAATGGGACAGCTGAACACTGAAGCTTTCTTT. Drawing the rest from reference TRBV19 and TRBJ1-1, the complete variable domain is DGGITQSPKYLFRKEGQNVTLSCEQNLNHDAMYWYRQDPGQGLRLIYYSQIVNDFQKGDIAEGYSVSREKKESFPLTVTSAQKNPTAFYLCASSSMGQLNTEAFFGQGTRLTVV.

The chain uses TRBV29-1 and TRBJ1-1; no reliable D call. The V and J ends lost 6 bases and 3 bases respectively, with 8 bases between them. The CDR3 extends over 11 amino acids. CDR1 and CDR2 from the germline V gene are SQVTM and ANQGSEA. CDR3 coding DNA: TGCAGCGTCGTAGCGTACACTGAAGCTTTCTTT. Translated, it gives CSVVAYTEAFF.

This clone was seen once. The chain links TRBV15 to TRBJ1-6; a possible D gene is TRBD1 (5 bases). Germline CDR1 is LNHNV and CDR2 is YYDKDF (reference sequence). Trimming took off 0 bases at V and 9 bases at J, with 15 bases between the two ends. The length of the CDR3 is 16 residues. The CDR3 loop is CATSRDRGTAGSPLHF. The DNA of the CDR3 is TGTGCCACCAGCAGAGATCGCGGGACCGCGGGTTCACCCCTCCACTTT.

Only a few counts were recorded for this clone. Within the sample, other DNA sequences also encode this same CDR3. The chain joins TRBV7-3 to TRBJ2-1; 8 bases fit TRBD2. After removal of 5 bases from V and 6 bases from J, the junction contained 3 bases not matched to a gene. Germline V gives CDR1 SGHTA, CDR2 FQGTGA. The CDR3 spans 13 residues. The CDR3 spells CASSPLAGNEQFF. The CDR3 DNA follows: TGTGCCAGCAGCCCCCTAGCGGGCAATGAGCAGTTCTTC.

The V and J genes are TRBV7-3 and TRBJ1-1, with D maybe TRBD1 (5 bases). The CDR3 sequence is 15 residues long. Germline-derived CDR1 and CDR2 are SGHTA and FQGTGA. V lost 1 base to trimming and J lost 6 bases, with 15 bases between them. CDR3 loop: CASSLMQGMEPEAFF. Here the CDR3 DNA reads TGTGCCAGCAGCTTAATGCAGGGTATGGAACCTGAAGCTTTCTTT. The full variable domain, in which reference TRBV7-3 and TRBJ1-1 provide the parts outside the CDR3, is GAGVSQTPSNKVTEKGKYVELRCDPISGHTALYWYRQSLGQGPEFLIYFQGTGAADDSGLPNDRFFAVRPEGSVSTLKIQRTERGDSAVYLCASSLMQGMEPEAFFGQGTRLTVV.

The V gene is TRBV2, the J gene TRBJ1-1; 7 bases agree with TRBD1. The germline V gene encodes CDR1 SNHLY and CDR2 FYNNEI. The CDR3 loop spans 13 amino acids. V gave up 5 bases and J gave up 4 bases; unmatched junction bases: 4. CDR3: CASSFQGGTEAFF. The CDR3 DNA sequence: TGTGCCAGCAGTTTTCAGGGGGGCACTGAAGCTTTCTTT.

This clone was counted many times. The J gene is TRBJ2-1, the V gene TRBV28, with 10 bases aligning to TRBD2. V lost 5 bases to trimming and J lost 7 bases; unmatched junction nucleotides: 8. CDR1 MDHEN and CDR2 SYDVKM come from the germline V gene. The CDR3 covers 15 residues. CDR3 protein: CASSLPRTSGNEQFF. DNA for the CDR3: TGTGCCAGCAGTCTTCCCCGGACTAGCGGTAATGAGCAGTTCTTC.